This T cell receptor beta chain was sequenced for a study of beta chain features in type 1 diabetes. Study-wide results and limits: Moderate yet significant TCRB CDR3 shortening was seen in Type 1 diabetes patients in all four CD4+ subsets.

CDR3 size: 15 residues. V gave up 3 bases and J gave up 1 base, with 12 bases separating them. The germline gives CDR1 GTSNPN, CDR2 SVGIG (reference sequence). Of the isolated RNA, all was reverse transcribed, and so the sequenced material was expressed TCRB transcripts. Sequencing used immunoSEQ multiplex PCR; TCRdb keeps in-frame clones, though not all of them. Counted here are more than 95,000 clones, roughly a sixth occurring once; the ten biggest clones make up roughly 2.5%. Details on this clone: Its specificity is not known.

The material sequenced was central memory CD4+ T cells from blood. This receptor was obtained from a young man with type 1 diabetes. The V call is TRBV30, the J call TRBJ2-2; no definite D call. Written as DNA, the CDR3 is TGTGCCTGGAGGCCCGCATGGGAGAACACCGGGGAGCTGTTTTTT. This codes for CAWRPAWENTGELFF.